The clone carrying this TCR beta chain was found a few times. Antigen specificity is unknown. Only in-frame clones appear in the TCRdb table, and some are missing; sequencing was by immunoSEQ multiplex PCR. The table includes over 2 million clones, roughly 95% detected once. The data derive from a study of shared clonotypes between healthy human individuals. Naive CD8 cells lacked CD45RO, underwent positive selection for CCR7 and left out terminally differentiated effector memory CD45RA+ cells. Germline-derived CDR1 and CDR2 are SGHRS and YFSETQ. With 0 bases removed from V and 0 bases from J, the gap between germline ends came to 12 bases. The CDR3 totals 17 residues. Study-wide findings and caveats: Naive subsets usually exceeded memory subsets in estimated richness.

The sample was naive CD8+ T cells sorted from blood. This clonotype originated in a man aged 18 to 29 in good health. The rearrangement links TRBV5-1 to TRBJ2-2; the D gene is possibly TRBD2 (6 bases). The CDR3 region is CASSLALGGANTGELFF. Here the CDR3 DNA reads TGCGCCAGCAGCTTGGCTCTTGGCGGGGCGAACACCGGGGAGCTGTTTTTT.